This TCR beta chain was observed in a study of graft-versus-host responses after intestinal transplantation. Study background: Induction using anti-thymocyte globulin, followed by tacrolimus and steroids for roughly 3 years, was given to all recipients.

In germline, CDR1 is GTSNPN, CDR2 SVGIG (reference sequence). V gave up 4 bases and J gave up 4 bases; unmatched junction bases: 6. The CDR3 has 14 amino acids. Some clones are missing from TCRdb's copy, which holds only in-frame ones; the method was immunoSEQ multiplex PCR. This table has more than 85,000 clones, around 90% appearing once. Overall study findings and caveats: Across patients carrying graft-donor T cell macrochimerism, allografts held high graft-versus-host to host-versus-graft clonal ratios.

For this clone: The antigen is not known.

The sample was unstimulated CD8+ T cells sorted from spleen or lymph node cells, taken before transplant. V is TRBV30 and J is TRBJ1-1; TRBD1 agrees at 10 bases. This clonotype originated in a human donor who was the organ donor for an intestinal transplant. CDR3 coding DNA: TGTGCCTGGAATCTGGGACAGGGGAGCACTGAAGCTTTCTTT. This gives the protein CAWNLGQGSTEAFF.